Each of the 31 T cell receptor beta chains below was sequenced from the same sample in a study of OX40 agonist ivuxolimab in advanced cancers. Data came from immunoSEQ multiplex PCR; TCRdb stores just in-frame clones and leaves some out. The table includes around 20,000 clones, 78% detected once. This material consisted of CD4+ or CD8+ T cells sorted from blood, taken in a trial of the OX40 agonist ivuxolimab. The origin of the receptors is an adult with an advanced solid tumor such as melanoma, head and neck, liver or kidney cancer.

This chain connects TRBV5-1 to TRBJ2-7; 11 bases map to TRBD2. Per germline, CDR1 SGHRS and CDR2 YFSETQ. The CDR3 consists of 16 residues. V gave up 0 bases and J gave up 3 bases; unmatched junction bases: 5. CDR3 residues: CASSLELAGVLYEQYF. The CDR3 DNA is TGCGCCAGCAGCTTGGAACTAGCGGGAGTACTCTACGAGCAGTACTTC.

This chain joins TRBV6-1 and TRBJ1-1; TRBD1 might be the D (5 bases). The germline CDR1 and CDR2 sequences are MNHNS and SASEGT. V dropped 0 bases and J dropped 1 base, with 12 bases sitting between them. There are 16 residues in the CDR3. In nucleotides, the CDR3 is TGTGCCAGCAGTGAAGCGGGGCTCGGGGGGAACACTGAAGCTTTCTTT. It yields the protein CASSEAGLGGNTEAFF.

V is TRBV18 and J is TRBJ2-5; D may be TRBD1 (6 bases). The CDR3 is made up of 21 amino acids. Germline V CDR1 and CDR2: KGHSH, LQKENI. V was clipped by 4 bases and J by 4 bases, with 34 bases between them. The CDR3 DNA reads TGTGCCAGCTCACGTTTCGGTTTGTGGCGCCTGACAGCAGGGGTGATAGAGACCCAGTACTTC. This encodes CASSRFGLWRLTAGVIETQYF.

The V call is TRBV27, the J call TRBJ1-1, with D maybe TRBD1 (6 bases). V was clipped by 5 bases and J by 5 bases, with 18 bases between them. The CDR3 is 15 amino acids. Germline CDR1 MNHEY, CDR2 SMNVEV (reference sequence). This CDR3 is CASSPSVGGNTEAFF. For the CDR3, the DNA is TGTGCCAGCAGTCCCTCCGTAGGGGGAAATACTGAAGCTTTCTTT.

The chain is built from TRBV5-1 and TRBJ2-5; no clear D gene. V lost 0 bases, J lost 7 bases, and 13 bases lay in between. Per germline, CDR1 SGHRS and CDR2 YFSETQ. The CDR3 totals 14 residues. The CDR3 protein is CASSLDPIMGTQYF. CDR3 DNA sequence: TGCGCCAGCAGCTTGGACCCGATCATGGGGACCCAGTACTTC.

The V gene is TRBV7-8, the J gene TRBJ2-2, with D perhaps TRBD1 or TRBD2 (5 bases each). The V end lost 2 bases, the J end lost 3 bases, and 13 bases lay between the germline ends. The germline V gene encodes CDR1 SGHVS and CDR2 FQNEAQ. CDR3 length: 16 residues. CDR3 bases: TGTGCCAGCAGCTTACGGGGCGGCGAGTACACCGGGGAGCTGTTTTTT. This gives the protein CASSLRGGEYTGELFF. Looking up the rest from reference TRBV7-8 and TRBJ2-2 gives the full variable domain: GAGVSQSPRYKVAKRGQDVALRCDPISGHVSLFWYQQALGQGPEFLTYFQNEAQLDKSGLPSDRFFAERPEGSVSTLKIQRTQQEDSAVYLCASSLRGGEYTGELFFGEGSRLTVL.

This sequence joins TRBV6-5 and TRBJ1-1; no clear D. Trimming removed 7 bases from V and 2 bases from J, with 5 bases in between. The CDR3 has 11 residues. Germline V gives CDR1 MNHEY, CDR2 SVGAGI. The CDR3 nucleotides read TGTGCCAGCAAGACAAACACTGAAGCTTTCTTT. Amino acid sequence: CASKTNTEAFF.

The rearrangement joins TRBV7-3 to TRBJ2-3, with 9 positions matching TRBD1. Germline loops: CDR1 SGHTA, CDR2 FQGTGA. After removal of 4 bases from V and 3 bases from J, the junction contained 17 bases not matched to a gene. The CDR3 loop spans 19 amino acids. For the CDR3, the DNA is TGTGCCAGCAGCTCAGATCTACCGGACAGGGGTTGCCCTACAGATACGCAGTATTTT. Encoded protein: CASSSDLPDRGCPTDTQYF.

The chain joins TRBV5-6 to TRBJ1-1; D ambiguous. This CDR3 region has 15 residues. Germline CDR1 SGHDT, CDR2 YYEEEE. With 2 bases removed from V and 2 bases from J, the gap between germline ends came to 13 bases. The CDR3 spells CASSFSPGTNTEAFF. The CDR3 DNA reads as TGTGCCAGCAGCTTTTCCCCGGGCACTAACACTGAAGCTTTCTTT.

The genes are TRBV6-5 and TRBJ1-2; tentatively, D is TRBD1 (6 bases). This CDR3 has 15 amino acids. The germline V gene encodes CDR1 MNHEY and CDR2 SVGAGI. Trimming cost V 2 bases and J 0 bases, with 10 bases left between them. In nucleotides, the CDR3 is TGTGCCAGCAGTTACCTCCAGGGGACTAACTATGGCTACACCTTC. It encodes CASSYLQGTNYGYTF.

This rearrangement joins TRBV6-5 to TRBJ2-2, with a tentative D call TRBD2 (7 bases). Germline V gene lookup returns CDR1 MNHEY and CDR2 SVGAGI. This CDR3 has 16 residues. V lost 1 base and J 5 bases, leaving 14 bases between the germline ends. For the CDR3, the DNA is TGTGCCAGCAGTTACTGGGGGGGCCCAATTACCGGGGAGCTGTTTTTT. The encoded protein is CASSYWGGPITGELFF.

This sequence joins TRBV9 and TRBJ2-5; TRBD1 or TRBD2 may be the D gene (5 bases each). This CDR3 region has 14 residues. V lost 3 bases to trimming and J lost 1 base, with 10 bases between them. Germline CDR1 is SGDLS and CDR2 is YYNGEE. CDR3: CASSAGTSQETQYF. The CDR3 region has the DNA TGTGCCAGCAGCGCGGGGACCAGCCAAGAGACCCAGTACTTC.

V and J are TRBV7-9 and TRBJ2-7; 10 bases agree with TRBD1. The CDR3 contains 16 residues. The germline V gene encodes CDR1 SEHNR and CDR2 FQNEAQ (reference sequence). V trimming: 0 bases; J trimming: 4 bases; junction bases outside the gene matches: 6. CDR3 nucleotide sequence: TGTGCCAGCAGCTTAGCCGCGGGACAGGGGAAGTACGAGCAGTACTTC. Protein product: CASSLAAGQGKYEQYF.

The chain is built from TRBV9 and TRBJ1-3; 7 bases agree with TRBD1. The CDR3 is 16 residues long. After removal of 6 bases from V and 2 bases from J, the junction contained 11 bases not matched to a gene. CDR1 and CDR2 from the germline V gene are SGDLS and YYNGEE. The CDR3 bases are TGTGCCAGCACCCAGGGGGGATCAGGGCCTGGAAACACCATATATTTT. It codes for CASTQGGSGPGNTIYF.

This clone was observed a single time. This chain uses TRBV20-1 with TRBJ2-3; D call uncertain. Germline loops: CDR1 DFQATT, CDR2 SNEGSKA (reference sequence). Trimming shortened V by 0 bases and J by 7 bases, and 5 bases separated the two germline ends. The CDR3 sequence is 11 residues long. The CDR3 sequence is CSARDGYTQYF. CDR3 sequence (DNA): TGCAGTGCTAGAGATGGCTATACGCAGTATTTT.

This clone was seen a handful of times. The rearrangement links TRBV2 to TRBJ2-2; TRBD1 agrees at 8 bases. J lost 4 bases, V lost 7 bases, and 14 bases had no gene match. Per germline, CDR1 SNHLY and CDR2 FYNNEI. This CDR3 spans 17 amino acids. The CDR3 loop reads CASTYTQGARSTGELFF. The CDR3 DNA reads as TGTGCCAGCACGTATACCCAGGGGGCGAGGAGCACCGGGGAGCTGTTTTTT.

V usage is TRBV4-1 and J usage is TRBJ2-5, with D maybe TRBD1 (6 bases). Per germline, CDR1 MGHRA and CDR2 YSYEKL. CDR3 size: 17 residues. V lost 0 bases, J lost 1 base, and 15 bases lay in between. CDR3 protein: CASSQDRGNMAQETQYF. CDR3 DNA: TGCGCCAGCAGCCAAGATAGGGGGAATATGGCCCAAGAGACCCAGTACTTC.

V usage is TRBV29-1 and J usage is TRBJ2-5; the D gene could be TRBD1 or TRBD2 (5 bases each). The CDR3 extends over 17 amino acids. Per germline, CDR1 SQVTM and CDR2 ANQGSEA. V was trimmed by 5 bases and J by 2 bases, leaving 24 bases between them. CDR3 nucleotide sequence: TGCAGCGTTTACGGGATGCCGGGACCATACAAACAAGAGACCCAGTACTTC. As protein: CSVYGMPGPYKQETQYF.

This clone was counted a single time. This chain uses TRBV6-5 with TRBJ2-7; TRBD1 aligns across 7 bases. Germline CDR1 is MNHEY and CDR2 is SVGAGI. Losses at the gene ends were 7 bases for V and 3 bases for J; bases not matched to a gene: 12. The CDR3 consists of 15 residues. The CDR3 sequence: CASTPVGGPNYEQYF. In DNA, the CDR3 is TGTGCCAGCACCCCCGTAGGGGGCCCCAACTACGAGCAGTACTTC.

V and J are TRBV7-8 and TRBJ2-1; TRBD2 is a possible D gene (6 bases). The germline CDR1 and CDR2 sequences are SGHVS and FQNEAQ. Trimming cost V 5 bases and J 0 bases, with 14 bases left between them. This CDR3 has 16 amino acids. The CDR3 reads CASSGSGPSSYNEQFF. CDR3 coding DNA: TGTGCCAGCAGCGGGAGCGGGCCAAGCTCCTACAATGAGCAGTTCTTC.

The CDR3 DNA reads as TGTGCCAGCAGCTTACGGTCTAGGCATAGCACAGATACGCAGTATTTT. This translates into CASSLRSRHSTDTQYF. The chain employs TRBV7-4 and TRBJ2-3, with D unclear. The CDR3 contains 16 residues. CDR1 is SGHVT, CDR2 SQSDAQ, per germline. V lost 2 bases, J lost 0 bases, and 12 bases lay in between.

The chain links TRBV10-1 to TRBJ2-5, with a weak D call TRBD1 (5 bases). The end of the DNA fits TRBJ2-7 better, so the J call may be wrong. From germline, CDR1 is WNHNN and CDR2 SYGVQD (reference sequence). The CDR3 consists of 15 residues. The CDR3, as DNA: TGCGCCAGCAGTTGGGGAACAGGCCTTTCGGGCGAGCAGTACTTC. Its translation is CASSWGTGLSGEQYF.

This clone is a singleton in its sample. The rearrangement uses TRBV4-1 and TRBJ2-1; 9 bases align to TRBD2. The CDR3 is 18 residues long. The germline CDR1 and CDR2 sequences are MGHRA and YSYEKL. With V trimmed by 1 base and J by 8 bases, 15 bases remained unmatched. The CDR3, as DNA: TGCGCCAGCAGCCAAGTGGATATGGGGCTAGCGGGGTCCCATGAGCAGTTCTTC. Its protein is CASSQVDMGLAGSHEQFF.

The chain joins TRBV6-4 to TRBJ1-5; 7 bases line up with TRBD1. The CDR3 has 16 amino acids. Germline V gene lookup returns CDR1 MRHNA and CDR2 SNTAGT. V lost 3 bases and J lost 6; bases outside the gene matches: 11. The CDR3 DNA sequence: TGTGCCAGCAGTGAAGGGGAGGGGGCGGCCGGTCAGCCCCAGCATTTT. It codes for CASSEGEGAAGQPQHF.

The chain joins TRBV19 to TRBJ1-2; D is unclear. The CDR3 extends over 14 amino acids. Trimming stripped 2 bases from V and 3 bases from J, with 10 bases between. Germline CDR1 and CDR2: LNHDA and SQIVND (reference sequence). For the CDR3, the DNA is TGTGCCAGTAGTATAAGCCGGAAGGACTATGGCTACACCTTC. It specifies CASSISRKDYGYTF.

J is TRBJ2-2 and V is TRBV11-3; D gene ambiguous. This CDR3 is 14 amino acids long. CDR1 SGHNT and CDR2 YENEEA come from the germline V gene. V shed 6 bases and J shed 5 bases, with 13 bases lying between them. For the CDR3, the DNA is TGTGCCAGCAGTTTAACGTCCCTTACCGGGGAGCTGTTTTTT. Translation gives CASSLTSLTGELFF.

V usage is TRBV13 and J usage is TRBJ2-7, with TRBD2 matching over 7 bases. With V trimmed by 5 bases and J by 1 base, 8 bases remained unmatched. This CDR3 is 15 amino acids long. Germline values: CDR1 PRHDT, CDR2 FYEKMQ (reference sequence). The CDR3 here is CASSRLGGDSYEQYF. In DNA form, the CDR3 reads TGTGCCAGCAGCCGATTGGGGGGGGATTCCTACGAGCAGTACTTC.

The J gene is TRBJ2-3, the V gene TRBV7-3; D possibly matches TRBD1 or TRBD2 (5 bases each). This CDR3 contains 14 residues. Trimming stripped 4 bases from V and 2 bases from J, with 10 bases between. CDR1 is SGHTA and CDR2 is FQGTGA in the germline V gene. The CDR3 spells CASSYGDVTDTQYF. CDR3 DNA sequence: TGTGCCAGCAGCTATGGGGACGTCACAGATACGCAGTATTTT.

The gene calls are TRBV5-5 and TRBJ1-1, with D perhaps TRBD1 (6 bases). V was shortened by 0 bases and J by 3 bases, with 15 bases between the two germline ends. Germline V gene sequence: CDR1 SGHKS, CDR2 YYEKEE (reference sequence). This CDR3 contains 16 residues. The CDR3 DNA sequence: TGTGCCAGCAGCTTGGGGTCCGGGGGCCTCTACACTGAAGCTTTCTTT. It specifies CASSLGSGGLYTEAFF.

Here the CDR3 reads CASSAKREHTYNEQFF. Written as DNA, the CDR3 is TGTGCCAGCAGTGCCAAGCGGGAGCATACCTACAATGAGCAGTTCTTC. The chain joins TRBV6-4 to TRBJ2-1; 8 bases align to TRBD2. The CDR3 has 16 amino acids. The trim removed 4 bases at V and 2 bases at J, leaving 7 bases unmatched. Germline V gives CDR1 MRHNA, CDR2 SNTAGT.

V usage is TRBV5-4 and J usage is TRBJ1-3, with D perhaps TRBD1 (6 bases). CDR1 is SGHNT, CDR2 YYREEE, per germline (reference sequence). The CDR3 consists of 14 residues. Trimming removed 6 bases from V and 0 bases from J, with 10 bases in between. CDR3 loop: CASTTGNSGNTIYF. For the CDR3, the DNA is TGTGCCAGCACTACAGGGAACTCTGGAAACACCATATATTTT. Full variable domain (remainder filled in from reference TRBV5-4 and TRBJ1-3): ETGVTQSPTHLIKTRGQQVTLRCSSQSGHNTVSWYQQALGQGPQFIFQYYREEENGRGNFPPRFSGLQFPNYSSELNVNALELDDSALYLCASTTGNSGNTIYFGEGSWLTVV.